Given below is one TCR beta chain in context. No antigen is known for it. This sample was taken from a study of graft-versus-host responses after intestinal transplantation. The study, taken as a whole, reports: Subjects displaying graft-donor T cell macrochimerism possessed elevated graft-versus-host to host-versus-graft clonal ratios inside allografts.

V was trimmed by 3 bases and J by 2 bases, leaving 8 bases between them. Germline V lookup: CDR1 SGHTA, CDR2 FQGNSA. The CDR3 is 14 amino acids. TCRdb keeps only in-frame clones here, not all; method: immunoSEQ multiplex PCR. In the table there are about 100,000 clones, about 90% of which are singletons. The gene calls are TRBV7-2 and TRBJ2-1, with D possibly matching TRBD2 (6 bases). This receptor was taken from a human donor who was the organ donor for an intestinal transplant. The material was unstimulated CD4+ T cells sorted from spleen or lymph node cells, obtained before transplant. CDR3 in amino acids: CASSFGGTYNEQFF. Here the CDR3 DNA reads TGTGCCAGCAGCTTCGGGGGAACCTACAATGAGCAGTTCTTC.